The 14 T cell receptor beta chains below were found in one sample sequenced in a study of T cell responses to AZD1222 COVID-19 vaccine. Clones were read by immunoSEQ multiplex PCR, and TCRdb kept only the in-frame ones, dropping some. There are some 190,000 clones in the sample; approximately 94% occur only once, and around 1.7% lies in the top ten. The sample here was peripheral blood, taken 28 days after the second dose of the MenACWY control vaccine. These receptors originate from an adult who received the MenACWY meningococcal vaccine as a control.

This clone is a singleton in its sample. The chain uses TRBV30 and TRBJ2-7; unclear D gene. The CDR3 is 15 residues long. V was pared by 4 bases and J by 1 base, with 17 bases between. The germline V gene encodes CDR1 GTSNPN and CDR2 SVGIG (reference sequence). CDR3 nucleotide sequence: TGTGCCTGGAACCTAGTGGGTGGCAAGTCCTACGAGCAGTACTTC. Encoded protein: CAWNLVGGKSYEQYF.

CDR3 sequence reads: CASSEAGRRYGYTF. CDR3 in DNA: TGTGCCAGCAGTGAAGCCGGCAGACGATATGGCTACACCTTC. The chain is built from TRBV6-1 and TRBJ1-2; D ambiguous. V lost 0 bases to trimming and J lost 5 bases, with 10 bases between them. CDR3 size: 14 residues. Germline V lookup: CDR1 MNHNS, CDR2 SASEGT.

CDR3 DNA: TGCAGCGTTGAGAAAAGAGCGGGAGACCCTACAGATACGCAGTATTTT. Its translation is CSVEKRAGDPTDTQYF. V gene TRBV29-1 combines with J gene TRBJ2-3, with 8 bases that match TRBD2. The junction had 11 bases not matched to a gene; V was cut back by 3 bases and J by 3 bases. The CDR3 runs to 16 residues. The V gene's germline CDR1 is SQVTM and CDR2 ANQGSEA.

This clone was seen a single time. The chain has TRBV30 and TRBJ1-2; D ambiguous. The CDR3 is made up of 13 amino acids. Trimming took off 0 bases at V and 3 bases at J, with 8 bases between the two ends. The germline V gene encodes CDR1 GTSNPN and CDR2 SVGIG (reference sequence). CDR3 protein: CAWSVRGDYGYTF. The CDR3 DNA reads as TGTGCCTGGAGTGTTCGGGGAGACTATGGCTACACCTTC.

The CDR3 DNA sequence: TGTGCCAGCAGGCGCGGAACAGGGAGAGCCTACGAGCAGTACTTC. This encodes CASRRGTGRAYEQYF. The chain carries TRBV28 and TRBJ2-7, with a tentative D call TRBD1 (6 bases). Trimming took 6 bases from V and 2 from J, leaving 17 bases between them. The V gene's germline CDR1 is MDHEN and CDR2 SYDVKM. The CDR3 totals 15 residues.

J is TRBJ1-2 and V is TRBV12-3 or TRBV12-4; weak D call: TRBD1 (5 bases). The CDR3 is made up of 12 amino acids. V was cut by 6 bases and J by 7 bases, with 12 bases left in between. Here the CDR3 DNA reads TGTGCCAGCAGCTTATGGGGGGTTGGCTACACCTTC. Its translation: CASSLWGVGYTF.

The rearrangement joins TRBV25-1 to TRBJ1-2, with a tentative D call TRBD1 (5 bases). This CDR3 comprises 15 residues. Deletions cut 4 bases from V and 5 bases from J, with 17 bases between. The germline CDR1 and CDR2 sequences are MGHDK and SYGVNS. The CDR3 is CASSGYGTDPYGYTF. CDR3 DNA sequence: TGTGCCAGCAGTGGGTACGGGACTGATCCGTATGGCTACACCTTC.

J is TRBJ2-1 and V is TRBV7-2; no clear D. Trimming shortened V by 6 bases and J by 5 bases, and 14 bases separated the two germline ends. The germline gives CDR1 SGHTA, CDR2 FQGNSA. The CDR3 runs 14 residues. CDR3 sequence reads: CASSPPAFNNEQFF. CDR3 bases: TGTGCCAGCAGTCCCCCGGCCTTTAACAATGAGCAGTTCTTC.

The rearrangement links TRBV28 to TRBJ1-2; D is ambiguous. CDR3 length: 12 residues. With 1 base removed from V and 4 bases from J, the gap between germline ends came to 4 bases. Looked up from germline, CDR1 is MDHEN and CDR2 is SYDVKM. This CDR3 reads CASSLSGYGYTF. CDR3 nucleotides: TGTGCCAGCAGTTTATCCGGCTATGGCTACACCTTC.

The V and J genes are TRBV30 and TRBJ2-7; maybe TRBD1 (7 bases). Per germline, CDR1 GTSNPN and CDR2 SVGIG (reference sequence). Between the trimmed V and J ends, which lost 3 bases and 3 bases, there was a span of 12 bases. The CDR3 runs to 13 residues. CDR3 amino acids: CAWREGAGYEQYF. The CDR3, as DNA: TGTGCCTGGAGGGAGGGGGCTGGCTACGAGCAGTACTTC.

The chain links TRBV27 to TRBJ2-3; tentatively, D is TRBD2 (5 bases). Trimming removed 3 bases from V and 3 bases from J, with 10 bases in between. There are 14 residues in the CDR3. Germline V gene lookup returns CDR1 MNHEY and CDR2 SMNVEV (reference sequence). CDR3 in DNA: TGTGCCAGCAGTTTGTTAGGCGGGACAGATACGCAGTATTTT. It translates to CASSLLGGTDTQYF.

The rearrangement joins TRBV4-3 to TRBJ2-1; 11 bases align to TRBD2. Germline CDR1 LGHNA, CDR2 YSLEER. V lost 2 bases to trimming and J lost 5 bases; unmatched junction nucleotides: 2. The CDR3 totals 15 residues. CDR3 loop: CASSQSSGGHNEQFF. The CDR3 nucleotides read TGCGCCAGCAGCCAATCTAGCGGGGGGCACAATGAGCAGTTCTTC.

This chain links TRBV6-5 with TRBJ1-1; maybe TRBD1 (5 bases). V lost 4 bases and J 8 bases, leaving 14 bases between the germline ends. CDR3 length: 13 amino acids. In germline, CDR1 is MNHEY, CDR2 SVGAGI. The CDR3 region is CASSLILQGEAFF. The CDR3 DNA is TGTGCCAGCAGTTTGATTCTTCAGGGAGAAGCTTTCTTT.

This chain uses TRBV6-5 with TRBJ1-3; D unclear. The length of the CDR3 is 15 residues. V lost 5 bases and J 8 bases, leaving 19 bases between the germline ends. Per the germline V gene, CDR1 is MNHEY and CDR2 is SVGAGI. CDR3 amino acids: CASSPLGFGVDTIYF. The CDR3 DNA is TGTGCCAGCAGTCCCCTAGGGTTCGGTGTGGACACCATATATTTT.